Listed below are T cell receptor beta chains from one sample, sequenced in a study of cytomegalovirus exposure and HLA in healthy donors. Sequencing was performed with immunoSEQ multiplex PCR; in TCRdb, only in-frame clones are kept and a portion is missing. The sample lists over 150,000 clones; approximately 79% were seen once. The sequencing sample was made of PBMCs. These receptors were collected from a man aged 60 to 69 in good health and CMV-seronegative. CDR3s include the opening cysteine and the closing phenylalanine or tryptophan. A D gene is named only where the DNA matches it firmly. Expanded clones are given a class, and other clones once, few, many or no size at all.

d_gene	v_gene	len	j_gene	abundance	CDR3nt	CDR3aa
.	TRBV12-5	13	TRBJ1-5	.	TGTGCTAGTGGTTTGGAAGTCGGTCAGCCCCAGCATTTT	CASGLEVGQPQHF
TRBD1	TRBV7-6	14	TRBJ1-3	once	TGTGCCAGCAGCTTAGGGGTAGGGGGCATTACCATATATTTT	CASSLGVGGITIYF
.	TRBV5-1	15	TRBJ2-2	once	TGCGCCAGCAGCAGGCAGGGTGAAAACACCGGGGAGCTGTTTTTT	CASSRQGENTGELFF
TRBD1	TRBV11-2	17	TRBJ2-2	.	TGTGCCAGCAGCCCCGTGGAGACAGGGGTGAGGGCCGGGGAGCTGTTTTTT	CASSPVETGVRAGELFF
TRBD1	TRBV5-1	16	TRBJ2-7	few	TGCGCCAGCAGCTTGCTCCCGGGACAGGGGGCCTACGAGCAGTACTTC	CASSLLPGQGAYEQYF
TRBD2	TRBV19	15	TRBJ2-2	.	TGTGCCAGTACTGACCTCGGGGGGTACACCGGGGAGCTGTTTTTT	CASTDLGGYTGELFF
TRBD1	TRBV10-3	16	TRBJ2-5	.	TGTGCCATCAGTGACCTTGGACAGGGGGCTTGGGAGACCCAGTACTTC	CAISDLGQGAWETQYF
.	TRBV27	12	TRBJ2-7	.	TGTGCCAGCCGGACACCACCCTACGAGCAGTACTTC	CASRTPPYEQYF
.	TRBV5-4	16	TRBJ2-1	.	TGTGCCAGCAGCCTCGGCGGGACAGCTTCCTACAATGAGCAGTTCTTC	CASSLGGTASYNEQFF
.	TRBV4-1	17	TRBJ2-3	.	TGCGCCAGCAGCCAAGATGGACTACCTAGGAGCACAGATACGCAGTATTTT	CASSQDGLPRSTDTQYF
.	TRBV6-6	15	TRBJ2-3	.	TGTGCCAGCAGCCCGGTAGCGGCAGGGAGGGATACGCAGTATTTT	CASSPVAAGRDTQYF
.	TRBV7-8	14	TRBJ2-2	.	TGTGCCAGCAGATCTGACAGATACACCGGGGAGCTGTTTTTT	CASRSDRYTGELFF
.	TRBV5-1	17	TRBJ1-1	.	TGCGCCAGCAGCTTGGAGGTGATGGCAGGATTGAACACTGAAGCTTTCTTT	CASSLEVMAGLNTEAFF
TRBD1	TRBV6-1	14	TRBJ1-4	.	TGTGCCAGCAATCCCAGGGGGTTTGATGAAAAACTGTTTTTT	CASNPRGFDEKLFF
TRBD1	TRBV5-4	15	TRBJ2-5	.	TGTGCCAGCAGCTTGGCATGGGACAGGGGAGAGACCCAGTACTTC	CASSLAWDRGETQYF
TRBD2	TRBV18	16	TRBJ2-2	.	TGTGCCAGCTCACCAAGCGGGGGGCAAGACACCGGGGAGCTGTTTTTT	CASSPSGGQDTGELFF
.	TRBV13	13	TRBJ2-3	.	TGTGCCAGCAGCTTAGTCTACTTGGGAGTTTCGTATTTT	CASSLVYLGVSYF
TRBD1	TRBV5-4	15	TRBJ1-2	.	TGTGCCAGCACCACAAAGACAAACAGGGGCGGAGGCTACACCTTC	CASTTKTNRGGGYTF
TRBD1	TRBV13	17	TRBJ2-7	.	TGTGCCAGCAGCTCCTTAAGGTTATTAGGGGGCGCCTACGAGCAGTACTTC	CASSSLRLLGGAYEQYF
.	TRBV6-4	13	TRBJ1-5	few	TGTGCCAGCAGTGAGGGGACTGGACAGCCCCAGCATTTT	CASSEGTGQPQHF
TRBD1	TRBV7-8	13	TRBJ1-2	.	TGTGCCAGCAGCCCTGGAGGACAGGCAATTGTCACCTTC	CASSPGGQAIVTF
TRBD2	TRBV27	15	TRBJ2-3	few	TGTGCCAGCAGTCCCAGACTAGCGAGTAGAGATACGCAGTATTTT	CASSPRLASRDTQYF
.	TRBV6-5	15	TRBJ2-3	few	TGTGCCAGCAGACTAACCCGGGACTCTCCATATACGCAGTATTTT	CASRLTRDSPYTQYF
TRBD2	TRBV28	14	TRBJ2-2	.	TGTGCCAGCAGTCGGACTAGCGGAAGGGAGGAGCTGTTTTTT	CASSRTSGREELFF
.	TRBV7-3	16	TRBJ2-1	.	TGTGCCAGCAGCCAAAGACAGGCTAGGGGATACAATGAGCAGTTCTTC	CASSQRQARGYNEQFF
.	TRBV5-1	15	TRBJ2-3	once	TGCGCCAGCAGCTATCAGTCTGGGAGAGCAGATACGCAGTATTTT	CASSYQSGRADTQYF
.	TRBV7-2	14	TRBJ2-5	.	TGTGCCAGCAGCTTAGTAGAATCCCAAGAGACCCAGTACTTC	CASSLVESQETQYF
TRBD2	TRBV11-2	19	TRBJ2-7	.	TGTGCCAGCAGCTTAGACAGCCAACTAGCGGGGGGGAGCTCCTACGAGCAGTACTTC	CASSLDSQLAGGSSYEQYF
.	TRBV29-1	11	TRBJ2-7	.	TGCAGCGTTTTCTCGAGCTACGAGCAGTACTTC	CSVFSSYEQYF
TRBD1	TRBV7-7	15	TRBJ2-7	.	TGTGCCAGCAGCGCCGGGACAGGGCCCTCCTACGAGCAGTACTTC	CASSAGTGPSYEQYF
TRBD1	TRBV30	11	TRBJ2-7	.	TGTGCCTGGTCAGGGGGCTACGAGCAGTACTTC	CAWSGGYEQYF
.	TRBV21-1	16	TRBJ2-7	.	TGTGCCAGCAGCCTACGGACTAGCGGGACGACCTACGAGCAGTACTTC	CASSLRTSGTTYEQYF
TRBD2	TRBV11-3	16	TRBJ2-5	.	TGTGCCAGCAGCTTAGGGGTAGCGGGAGTTTTGGAGACCCAGTACTTC	CASSLGVAGVLETQYF
.	TRBV19	12	TRBJ1-4	.	TGTGCCAGTAGTATAGATGCGTCCCAACTGTTTTTT	CASSIDASQLFF
.	TRBV4-1	14	TRBJ1-1	few	TGCGCCAGCAGCCCTCAGGCGGGGGCCACTGAAGCTTTCTTT	CASSPQAGATEAFF
.	TRBV7-9	18	TRBJ1-5	once	TGTTCCAGCAGCTTAGTCAGCCAGGGATCTTATAGCAATCAGCCCCAGCATTTT	CSSSLVSQGSYSNQPQHF
.	TRBV5-1	12	TRBJ1-1	.	TGCGCCAGCAGCTTGGCCCAGGGGGAAGCTTTCTTT	CASSLAQGEAFF